Presented here are 19 T cell receptor beta chains from one specimen sequenced in a study of T-cell memory formation after mild COVID-19. TCRdb recomputed calls from the 5' RACE reads with MiXCR, one row per CDR3 protein. The data contain 75,000 to 90,000 distinct CDR3 sequences, around 14% of them singletons. The sequenced sample consisted of PBMCs or a T cell subset sorted from them (not recorded which). The receptors shown here come from an adult woman who had mild COVID-19 (a few samples of this study predate the infection). Cell type and time point are not known.

The rearrangement joins TRBV9 to TRBJ2-7; 8 bases align to TRBD1. The CDR3 sequence is 14 residues long. J lost 5 bases, V lost 3 bases, and 7 bases had no gene match. Germline CDR1 and CDR2: SGDLS and YYNGEE. Here the CDR3 DNA reads TGTGCCAGCAGCGCCCCGGACAGGGAAGACGAGCAGTACTTC. It translates to CASSAPDREDEQYF.

This clonotype was seen a few times. The rearrangement joins TRBV4-1 to TRBJ1-1; a weak D match, TRBD1 (6 bases). The CDR3 spans 19 residues. Germline V gene lookup returns CDR1 MGHRA and CDR2 YSYEKL. V lost 4 bases to trimming and J lost 5 bases, with 29 bases between them. CDR3 DNA sequence: TGCGCCAGCAGCCCAAACATCGTCGGGGAGCACGTCAGGGGTACTGAAGCTTTCTTT. It encodes CASSPNIVGEHVRGTEAFF.

J is TRBJ2-6 and V is TRBV25-1; 10 positions match TRBD1. This CDR3 contains 19 residues. The trim removed 5 bases at V and 1 base at J, leaving 11 bases unmatched. Germline V gene data show CDR1 as MGHDK and CDR2 as SYGVNS. CDR3 in DNA: TGTGCCAGCAGTCCTAACCGGGACAGGGGCGCATCTGGGGCCAACGTCCTGACTTTC. It translates to CASSPNRDRGASGANVLTF.

This clonotype was found a few times. The V and J genes are TRBV5-1 and TRBJ2-2, with 7 bases fitting TRBD1. The germline V gene has CDR1 SGHRS and CDR2 YFSETQ. The CDR3 consists of 15 residues. V shed 2 bases and J 3 bases; nucleotides not matched to a gene: 4. DNA of the CDR3: TGCGCCAGCAGCTTATTGACAGGGCACACCGGGGAGCTGTTTTTT. It yields the protein CASSLLTGHTGELFF.

In its sample, this clonotype was seen a few times. V gene TRBV4-3 combines with J gene TRBJ2-1; weak D call: TRBD2 (6 bases). This CDR3 is built from 16 residues. Germline V gene data show CDR1 as LGHNA and CDR2 as YSLEER. Trimming took off 2 bases at V and 0 bases at J, with 11 bases between the two ends. The CDR3: CASSQSLATSYNEQFF. In DNA form, the CDR3 reads TGCGCCAGCAGCCAAAGCCTAGCGACCTCCTACAATGAGCAGTTCTTC.

The rearrangement links TRBV6-6 to TRBJ1-1, with D possibly TRBD1 on 5 matching bases. Trimming took 3 bases from V and 10 from J, leaving 15 bases between them. The length of the CDR3 is 13 residues. Germline lookup yields CDR1 MNHNY and CDR2 SVGAGI (reference sequence). The chain's CDR3 is CASSYPGREAAFF. CDR3 nucleotide sequence: TGTGCCAGCAGTTATCCAGGGAGAGAGGCAGCTTTCTTT.

In its sample, this clonotype was seen a few times. V usage is TRBV29-1 and J usage is TRBJ2-7; D remains unclear. There are 9 residues in the CDR3. From germline, CDR1 is SQVTM and CDR2 ANQGSEA. V was clipped by 7 bases and J by 7 bases, with 8 bases between them. CDR3 amino acids: CSGWKEQYF. CDR3 DNA: TGCAGCGGGTGGAAGGAGCAGTACTTC.

The chain combines TRBV7-2 with TRBJ2-6; 7 nucleotides align to TRBD1. This CDR3 has 19 amino acids. Unmatched junction bases numbered 13, after V lost 4 bases and J lost 1 base. Germline CDR1 is SGHTA and CDR2 is FQGNSA. For the CDR3, the DNA is TGTGCCAGCAGCTCAGAGGGGGCAGGGATCACTTCTGGGGCCAACGTCCTGACTTTC. Amino acids: CASSSEGAGITSGANVLTF.

This sequence joins TRBV6-2 or TRBV6-3 and TRBJ2-7; 13 bases match TRBD2. The V gene end was trimmed by 6 bases and the J gene end by 6 bases; junction bases not matched to a gene: 5. This CDR3 is 14 amino acids long. Germline V CDR1 and CDR2: MNHEY, SVGEGT. The DNA for the CDR3 is TGTGCCAGCAGACTCGGACTAGCGGGAGTCGAGCAGTACTTC. The encoded protein is CASRLGLAGVEQYF.

A few counts support this clonotype. CDR3 sequence reads: CASSFPGLTDTQYF. CDR3 DNA sequence: TGTGCCAGCAGCTTTCCAGGCCTCACAGATACGCAGTATTTT. The chain links TRBV7-9 to TRBJ2-3, with unresolved D. Deletions cut 3 bases from V and 2 bases from J, with 9 bases between. The CDR3 is 14 residues long. Germline V gives CDR1 SEHNR, CDR2 FQNEAQ (reference sequence).

This clonotype occurred a few times. The chain uses TRBV9 and TRBJ2-7; 10 nucleotides line up with TRBD1. CDR3 length equals 15 residues. After removal of 0 bases from V and 2 bases from J, the junction contained 2 bases not matched to a gene. CDR1 and CDR2 (germline): SGDLS, YYNGEE. CDR3 sequence reads: CASSVEGTGAYEQYF. The CDR3 coding sequence is TGTGCCAGCAGCGTAGAAGGGACAGGGGCCTACGAGCAGTACTTC. The variable domain in full, with the rest retrieved from reference TRBV9 and TRBJ2-7, is DSGVTQTPKHLITATGQRVTLRCSPRSGDLSVYWYQQSLDQGLQFLIQYYNGEERAKGNILERFSAQQFPDLHSELNLSSLELGDSALYFCASSVEGTGAYEQYFGPGTRLTVT.

The gene calls are TRBV4-1 and TRBJ1-2, with D possibly TRBD1 on 5 matching bases. The CDR3 contains 13 residues. V was trimmed by 0 bases and J by 8 bases, leaving 10 bases between them. Germline lookup yields CDR1 MGHRA and CDR2 YSYEKL. The CDR3 sequence is CASSQEVGTGYTF. The CDR3 nucleotides are TGCGCCAGCAGCCAAGAAGTCGGGACGGGCTACACCTTC.

The CDR3 loop reads CASSLTGGPRETQYF. The CDR3 bases are TGTGCCAGCAGTTTAACGGGAGGGCCGCGAGAGACCCAGTACTTC. V gene TRBV12-3 or TRBV12-4 combines with J gene TRBJ2-5; 8 bases align to TRBD2. The CDR3 has 15 residues. V was pared by 2 bases and J by 4 bases, with 6 bases of the junction left unmatched.

This clonotype was counted only a few times. The chain has TRBV9 and TRBJ2-2; D is perhaps TRBD1 or TRBD2 (6 bases each). The CDR3 length is 15 residues. V was pared by 4 bases and J by 5 bases, with 15 bases between. The germline V gene encodes CDR1 SGDLS and CDR2 YYNGEE. CDR3 DNA: TGTGCCAGCAGCTACGAGGGGGGTAGTACCGGGGAGCTGTTTTTT. It is translated as CASSYEGGSTGELFF.

This clonotype came up a few times. The rearrangement uses TRBV7-9 and TRBJ2-1; TRBD2 is a possible D gene (5 bases). Germline lookup yields CDR1 SEHNR and CDR2 FQNEAQ (reference sequence). This CDR3 has 11 residues. CDR3 amino acids: CATGDYNEQFF. DNA for the CDR3: TGTGCGACCGGGGACTACAATGAGCAGTTCTTC.

The chain is built from TRBV12-3 or TRBV12-4 and TRBJ2-5; 11 bases match TRBD2. Trimming at V came to 6 bases and at J to 2 bases, leaving 8 bases not matched to a gene. This CDR3 region has 16 residues. The CDR3 DNA follows: TGTGCCAGCAGGGGGACTAGCGGAGAATCTCAAGAGACCCAGTACTTC. Encoded protein: CASRGTSGESQETQYF.

This clonotype has just a few counts. This chain joins TRBV12-3 or TRBV12-4 and TRBJ2-1; D is unclear. This CDR3 is built from 14 residues. With 2 bases removed from V and 7 bases from J, the gap between germline ends came to 12 bases. CDR3 DNA sequence: TGTGCCAGCAGTTTAAGTGTACGCCATAATGAGCAGTTCTTC. Translation: CASSLSVRHNEQFF.

This rearrangement joins TRBV5-1 to TRBJ2-7; the D gene could be TRBD1 or TRBD2 (5 bases each). V lost 4 bases, J lost 0 bases, and 20 bases lay in between. CDR3 length: 17 residues. The germline V gene encodes CDR1 SGHRS and CDR2 YFSETQ. The CDR3 sequence: CASSRTAQGDYSYEQYF. The CDR3 DNA reads TGCGCCAGCAGCCGGACCGCGCAGGGAGACTACTCCTACGAGCAGTACTTC.

This clonotype has a count of ten or more. The J gene is TRBJ2-1, the V gene TRBV24-1, with 9 bases fitting TRBD1. Unmatched junction bases numbered 6, after V lost 7 bases and J lost 3 bases. The germline CDR1 and CDR2 sequences are KGHDR and SFDVKD. This CDR3 comprises 15 residues. CDR3 bases: TGTGCCACCAGCCCCCGGGACAGGGACTACAATGAGCAGTTCTTC. It encodes CATSPRDRDYNEQFF.